This TCR beta chain appears in the sequencing data of a study of T-cell reconstitution after alpha-beta-depleted transplantation in children. This clonotype was seen only once. The antigen is not known. Being one base from a much bigger clone, this may be a read error. With 5 bases removed from V and 3 bases from J, the gap between germline ends came to 10 bases. The V gene's germline CDR1 is SGHTA and CDR2 FQGNSA. This CDR3 is built from 13 residues. Regarding the study as a whole: Roughly two months post-transplant, alpha-beta T cells reportedly originated from several hundred graft clones that had expanded. When one year had passed after transplant, most T-cell counts and diversity came from newly produced T cells.

Researchers prepared the TCRbeta library using unique molecular identifiers, the study reports. From the PCR reads, TCRdb called clonotypes with MiXCR, one entry per CDR3 protein. The table has hundreds of thousands of distinct CDR3 sequences, 10% seen once. The source of this sequence is a child aged 2 to 10 with inherited bone marrow failure, due to receive a stem cell transplant. Sequences were derived from PBMCs, sampled before TCRalphabeta/CD19-depleted stem cell transplant. This rearrangement joins TRBV7-2 to TRBJ1-1, with D perhaps matching TRBD1 (5 bases). In DNA, the CDR3 is TGTGCCAGCAGCGCCCAAGGGGACACTGAAGCTTTCTTT. It is translated as CASSAQGDTEAFF.